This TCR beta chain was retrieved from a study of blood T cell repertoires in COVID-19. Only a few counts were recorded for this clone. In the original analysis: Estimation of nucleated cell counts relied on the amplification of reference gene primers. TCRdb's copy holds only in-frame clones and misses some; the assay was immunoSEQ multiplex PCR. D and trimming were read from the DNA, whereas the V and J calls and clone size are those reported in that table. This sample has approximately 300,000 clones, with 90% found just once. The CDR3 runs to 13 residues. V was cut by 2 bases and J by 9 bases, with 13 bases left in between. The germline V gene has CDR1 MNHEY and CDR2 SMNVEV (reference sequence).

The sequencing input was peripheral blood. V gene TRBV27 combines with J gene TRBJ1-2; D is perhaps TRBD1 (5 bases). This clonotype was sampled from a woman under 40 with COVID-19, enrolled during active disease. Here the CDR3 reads CASSLGQGLSYTF. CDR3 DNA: TGTGCCAGCAGTTTAGGTCAGGGCCTGAGCTACACCTTC.